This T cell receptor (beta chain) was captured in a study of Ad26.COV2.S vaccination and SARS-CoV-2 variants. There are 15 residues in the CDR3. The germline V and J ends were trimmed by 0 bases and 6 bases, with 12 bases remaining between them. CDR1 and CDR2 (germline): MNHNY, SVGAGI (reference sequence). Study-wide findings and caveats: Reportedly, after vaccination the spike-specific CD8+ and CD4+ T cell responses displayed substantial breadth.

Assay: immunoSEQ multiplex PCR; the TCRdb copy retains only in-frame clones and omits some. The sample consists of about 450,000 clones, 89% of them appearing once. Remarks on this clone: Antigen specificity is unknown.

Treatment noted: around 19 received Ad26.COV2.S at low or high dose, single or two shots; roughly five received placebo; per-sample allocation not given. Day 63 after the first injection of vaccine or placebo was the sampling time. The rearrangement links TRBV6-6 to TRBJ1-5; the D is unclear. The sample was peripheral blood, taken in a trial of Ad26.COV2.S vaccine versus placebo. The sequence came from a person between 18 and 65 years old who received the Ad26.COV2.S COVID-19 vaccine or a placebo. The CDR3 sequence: CASSYSTSRGQPQHF. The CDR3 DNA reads TGTGCCAGCAGTTACTCGACGTCGCGGGGTCAGCCCCAGCATTTT.